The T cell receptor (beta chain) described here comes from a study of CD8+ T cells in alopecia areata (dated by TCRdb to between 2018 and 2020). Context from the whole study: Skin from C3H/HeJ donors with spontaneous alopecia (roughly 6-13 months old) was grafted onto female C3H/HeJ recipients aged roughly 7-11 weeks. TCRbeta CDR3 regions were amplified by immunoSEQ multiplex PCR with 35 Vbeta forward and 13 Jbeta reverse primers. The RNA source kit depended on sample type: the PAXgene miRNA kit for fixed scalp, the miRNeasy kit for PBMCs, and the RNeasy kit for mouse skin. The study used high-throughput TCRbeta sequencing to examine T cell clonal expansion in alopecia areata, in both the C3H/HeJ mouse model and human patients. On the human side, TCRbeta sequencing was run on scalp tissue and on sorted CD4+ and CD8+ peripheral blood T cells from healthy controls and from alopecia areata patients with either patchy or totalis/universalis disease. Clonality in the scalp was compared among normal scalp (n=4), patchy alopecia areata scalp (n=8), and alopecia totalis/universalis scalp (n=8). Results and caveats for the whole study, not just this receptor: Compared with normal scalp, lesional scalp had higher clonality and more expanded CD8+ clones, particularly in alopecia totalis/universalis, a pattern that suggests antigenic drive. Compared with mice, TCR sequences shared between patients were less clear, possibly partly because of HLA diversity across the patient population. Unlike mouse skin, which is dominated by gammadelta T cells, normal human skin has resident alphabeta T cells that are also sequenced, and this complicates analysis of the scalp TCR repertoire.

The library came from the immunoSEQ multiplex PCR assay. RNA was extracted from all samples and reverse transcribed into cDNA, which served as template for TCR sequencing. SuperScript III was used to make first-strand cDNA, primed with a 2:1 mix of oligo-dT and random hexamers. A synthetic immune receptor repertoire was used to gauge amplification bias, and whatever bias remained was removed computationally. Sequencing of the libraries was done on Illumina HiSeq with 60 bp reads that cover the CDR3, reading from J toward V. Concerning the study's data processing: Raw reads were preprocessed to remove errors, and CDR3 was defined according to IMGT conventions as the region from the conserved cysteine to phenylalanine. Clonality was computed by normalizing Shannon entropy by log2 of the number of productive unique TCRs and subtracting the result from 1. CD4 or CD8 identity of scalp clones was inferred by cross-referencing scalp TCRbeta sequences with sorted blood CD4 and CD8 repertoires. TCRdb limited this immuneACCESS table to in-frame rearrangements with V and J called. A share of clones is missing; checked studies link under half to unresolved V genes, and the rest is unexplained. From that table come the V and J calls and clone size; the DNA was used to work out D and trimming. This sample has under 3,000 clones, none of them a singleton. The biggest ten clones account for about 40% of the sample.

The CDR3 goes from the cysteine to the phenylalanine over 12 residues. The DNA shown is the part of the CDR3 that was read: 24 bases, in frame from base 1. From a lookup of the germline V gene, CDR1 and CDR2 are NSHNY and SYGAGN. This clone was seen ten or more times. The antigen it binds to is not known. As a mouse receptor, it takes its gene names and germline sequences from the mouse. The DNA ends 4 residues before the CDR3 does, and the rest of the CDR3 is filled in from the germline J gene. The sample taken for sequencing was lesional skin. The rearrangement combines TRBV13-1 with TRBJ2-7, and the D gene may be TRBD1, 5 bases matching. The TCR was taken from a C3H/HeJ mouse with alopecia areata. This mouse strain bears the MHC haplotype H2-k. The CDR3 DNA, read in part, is TGTGCCAGCAGTGGGCGACAGTAT. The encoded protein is CASSGRQY. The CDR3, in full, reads CASSGRQYEQYF.